Sequencing of this TCR beta chain was carried out in a study of identical twins. General study results and limits: The same donors were not followed; conclusions instead depended on cross-sectional statistical analysis. Fewer insertions were carried by abundant cord blood beta clonotypes, but none was seen in memory repertoires.

TCRdb reprocessed the 5' RACE reads via MiXCR and lists one record per CDR3 protein. In the table there are 240,000 or so distinct CDR3 sequences, roughly 7% of which are singletons. V trimming: 3 bases; J trimming: 4 bases; junction bases outside the gene matches: 1. The CDR3 extends over 13 amino acids. Germline V gene data show CDR1 as MRHNA and CDR2 as SNTAGT. Note on this clonotype: Its target is not known.

The same specimen was also included in a second study, on yellow fever vaccine responses in identical twins.

The sequence came from a woman aged 18-35 years in good health. The chain links TRBV6-4 to TRBJ2-3, with 7 bases matching TRBD2. Material for sequencing was memory (CD45RO+) T cells sorted from blood. CDR3 nucleotides: TGTGCCAGCAGTGAGGGGGGGGCAGATACGCAGTATTTT. This gives the protein CASSEGGADTQYF.